Below, 3 T cell receptor beta chains from the same sample are listed, as sequenced in a study of cytomegalovirus exposure and HLA in healthy donors. PCR was performed using 60 Vbeta and 13 Jbeta primers. Profiling relied on immunoSEQ multiplex PCR, and the TCRdb table lists in-frame clones only, not all of them. Among about 160,000 clones listed, roughly 82% were seen once. The sequencing sample was made of PBMCs. The source is a girl aged 5-17 years in good health and CMV-seropositive.

The chain has TRBV4-3 and TRBJ1-1; 9 bases map to TRBD1. With V trimmed by 1 base and J by 0 bases, 6 bases remained unmatched. Germline CDR1 reads LGHNA; CDR2 reads YSLEER. This CDR3 has 17 residues. The CDR3 reads CASSQVRTGAVNTEAFF. CDR3 DNA: TGCGCCAGCAGCCAAGTTCGGACAGGGGCCGTGAACACTGAAGCTTTCTTT.

The V and J genes are TRBV7-9 and TRBJ1-4; 9 bases map to TRBD1. Unmatched junction bases numbered 2, after V lost 4 bases and J lost 8 bases. The CDR3 consists of 13 residues. Germline V gene data show CDR1 as SEHNR and CDR2 as FQNEAQ (reference sequence). The CDR3 nucleotides read TGTGCCAGCAGCTGGGACAGGGAAGAAAAACTGTTTTTT. It is translated as CASSWDREEKLFF.

This clone was recorded a few times. The CDR3 DNA reads TGCGCCAGCAGCAAAGCCTATACAGGGGGCTGGTCCTACAATGAGCAGTTCTTC. This gives the protein CASSKAYTGGWSYNEQFF. The V call is TRBV4-1, the J call TRBJ2-1; 9 bases match TRBD1. Germline loops: CDR1 MGHRA, CDR2 YSYEKL. The CDR3 is 18 amino acids. V lost 5 bases to trimming and J lost 1 base; unmatched junction nucleotides: 12.